This T cell receptor (beta chain) was observed in a study of blood T cells in healthy people across ages (dated by TCRdb to between 2014 and 2017). Study-level background: In model experiments, roughly one uniquely barcoded TCR beta cDNA molecule per two T cells was captured by template switching. To track age-related changes in TCR beta repertoire diversity, the study relied on deep sequencing normalized with unique cDNA molecular identifiers. Donors were grouped into four age groups: young (average approximately 16 years), middle-aged (under 40), aged (62) and long-lived (roughly 80). The study analyzed two additional independent replicas of 1 million unique cDNA reads from the same blood draw for two donors, one aged 18 to 29 and one aged 80 or older. The paper as a whole reports these results and caveats: Estimates of total diversity based on one million sequenced T cells were considered lower bounds and underestimates. The long-lived group showed more naive CD4+ T cells, fewer expanded clones and increased TCR diversity than the aged group, suggesting age selection. There was a strong correlation between observed TCR beta diversity and the percentage of naive T cells measured by flow cytometry. Observed TCR beta diversity per million T cells fell roughly linearly with age, and a significant reduction was already apparent by age roughly 41. Bulk unsorted PBMC profiling prevented conclusive comparison of naive and antigen-experienced compartments. Donor CMV infection status was unknown, potentially confounding age-related changes in expanded clonotypes.

Libraries were made using 5' RACE. Data came from an Illumina HiSeq 2500. The second PCR ran for about 6 to 12 cycles and used a J-beta primer mix along with a sample-barcoded 5' primer. A template-switch 5' adaptor carrying 12 random nucleotides introduced a unique molecular identifier onto each TCR beta cDNA molecule. Each sample yielded at least 3 million CDR3-containing paired-end reads. All of the RNA was converted into first-strand cDNA using the Mint cDNA synthesis kit, with a TRBC-specific oligonucleotide serving as the primer. After uracil-DNA glycosylase treatment, a first 18-cycle PCR used universal primers M1SS and BC2_uni_R on all cDNA. In the authors' own workflow: Normalization of each sample was performed by random selection of 1 million high-quality reads, each carrying a distinct molecular identifier. Instead of being binned into consensus sequences, reads that shared molecular identifiers were thrown out. MiTCR, set to a Q25 quality threshold and the strictest error-elimination algorithm, was used for CDR3 identification, clonotype clustering and error correction. A nonparametric unseen species model with Euler transformation was used to estimate a lower bound on total TCR beta diversity. TCRdb handled the public reads itself, with Q25 trimming in fastp and clone calling in MiXCR, and kept productive beta chains. When rows share a CDR3 protein, they turn into one entry using the most common DNA and genes. Here the V and J calls rest on TCRdb's processing, not on the authors' analysis. In this sample the table shows 500,000 to 550,000 distinct CDR3 sequences, 24% of which occur a single time. The ten largest clonotypes hold roughly 10% of the sample.

This clonotype was counted only a few times. Which antigen it targets is not known. No clone much larger than this one lies a single base away; base qualities are absent. The germline V gene supplies CDR1 KGHDR and CDR2 SFDVKD. The CDR3 covers 14 residues, taking in both the cysteine and the phenylalanine. Only CDR3 DNA is held: 42 bases, read in frame from base 1. Unmatched junction bases come to 5, with V trimmed by 4 bases and J by 6 bases. Systemically healthy Caucasian individuals from Russia, 39 in total and aged roughly 6 to 100 years, were included as donors. Around 9.9 milliliters of peripheral blood were collected from each donor into EDTA-treated Vacutainer tubes. Ficoll-Paque density-gradient centrifugation was used to isolate PBMCs, with at least 7 million obtained per sample. Total RNA was extracted from PBMCs with Trizol reagent, with at least 6 micrograms obtained per sample. The percentages of naive CD45RAhigh/CD27high T cells were determined by flow cytometry on a PBMC aliquot from every donor.

These data were likewise used in another study, on T cells of mothers and their children. Per the second study: Donors were nine systemically healthy Caucasian individuals: three mothers and their six children. cDNA synthesis used all of the extracted RNA, with approximately 1.4 ug of RNA in each 15 ul reaction. In the second PCR, the M1S primer added sample barcodes and 2-4 random nucleotides. Over 8 million TCR beta CDR3 reads came from each mother, compared with millions of reads from each child. Thymic selection similarly shapes TCR recombination output in related and unrelated pairs, with minor effect from inherited differences. Normalized repertoire overlap was always found to be slightly, but never significantly, higher in related mother-child pairs than in unrelated mother-child pairs. No persistent microchimeric T cell clones were detected, at a sensitivity of 90 to 100 clones per million clonotypes. In the study, deep NGS was used to compare the TCR beta repertoires of mothers and children, and features distinguishing related mother-child pairs from unrelated individuals were sought. On average, the children were approximately 11 +/- 4 years old, while the mothers were 40 +/- 4 years old. After adapter ligation was performed with NEBNext reagents, the libraries were sequenced on an Illumina HiSeq 2000 with 100+100 nt paired-end reads. Mother and child libraries were prepared a month apart and sequenced in separate runs to prevent cross-contamination. For each donor, between about 450,000 and 2,300,000 distinct TCR beta clonotypes were identified. Naive TCR beta clonotypes were estimated from low-frequency clonotypes matched to each donor's FACS-determined naive share, without sorting.

Sequenced sample: blood. The chain is assembled from TRBV24-1 and TRBJ1-2; TRBD1 matches 9 bases in the middle. The TCR sequence derives from a boy younger than 18 in good health. The nucleotide sequence reads as follows: TGTGCCACCAGTGAGGGGGACAGGGTGAATGGCTACACCTTC. It is translated as CATSEGDRVNGYTF.